What follows describes a single TCR beta chain. The data were taken from a study of T-cell memory formation after mild COVID-19. The CDR3 has 15 amino acids. V was clipped by 6 bases and J by 0 bases; unmatched bases: 8. Germline assignment: CDR1 MNHEY and CDR2 SVGAGI. TCRdb passed the 5' RACE reads through MiXCR, listing each CDR3 protein once. The sample holds a few hundred thousand distinct CDR3 sequences; approximately 15% are singletons and the top ten take around a fifth. The origin of this receptor is a man aged 18 to 35 who had mild COVID-19 (a few samples of this study predate the infection). Cell type and time point are not known. Sample: PBMCs or a T cell subset sorted from them (not recorded which). The V and J genes are TRBV6-5 and TRBJ2-7, with 7 bases matching TRBD2. CDR3 DNA sequence: TGTGCCAGCAGACGGGACTCGGGAGGCTCCTACGAGCAGTACTTC. Translating it yields CASRRDSGGSYEQYF.